Below are 21 T cell receptor beta chains sequenced from a single sample in a study of shared clonotypes between healthy human individuals. Here immunoSEQ multiplex PCR was the method, and the copy in TCRdb shows in-frame clones only, minus some. The sample includes 600,000 or so clones, approximately 96% of them seen just once. Naive CD8 cells, CD45RO-negative and positively selected for CCR7, excluded terminally differentiated effector memory CD45RA+ cells. The sample was naive CD8+ T cells sorted from blood. The source of these receptors is a woman aged 25 to 39 in good health.

The chain couples TRBV4-2 to TRBJ2-5; D may correspond to TRBD1 or TRBD2 (5 bases each). The end of the DNA aligns better with TRBJ2-7, so the J call may be wrong. The V gene's germline CDR1 is LGHNA and CDR2 YNFKEQ. The CDR3 is 14 residues long. In DNA form, the CDR3 reads TGTGCCAGCAGCCTAGGGACCGAACCCTACGAGCAGTACTTC. This encodes CASSLGTEPYEQYF.

The J gene is TRBJ1-1, the V gene TRBV2, with D unclear. V was pared by 7 bases and J by 6 bases, with 15 bases between. Germline CDR1 and CDR2: SNHLY and FYNNEI. The CDR3 has 13 amino acids. CDR3 protein: CASKYLNIPEAFF. CDR3 DNA sequence: TGTGCCAGCAAGTATCTAAACATCCCTGAAGCTTTCTTT.

The chain carries TRBV15 and TRBJ2-2; D possibly corresponds to TRBD1 (5 bases). The CDR3 is 14 residues long. Germline values: CDR1 LNHNV, CDR2 YYDKDF (reference sequence). With 5 bases removed from V and 8 bases from J, the gap between germline ends came to 15 bases. For the CDR3, the DNA is TGTGCCACCAGCCCGCCGGCAGGGCTGGGGGAGCTGTTTTTT. Translating gives CATSPPAGLGELFF.

The chain has TRBV27 and TRBJ2-3; perhaps TRBD2 as D (6 bases). Germline-derived CDR1 and CDR2 are MNHEY and SMNVEV (reference sequence). This CDR3 comprises 14 residues. The V end lost 5 bases, the J end lost 4 bases, and 13 bases lay between the germline ends. As DNA, the CDR3 is TGTGCCAGCAGTGCCACGACTAGGGCAGATACGCAGTATTTT. It is translated as CASSATTRADTQYF.

The genes are TRBV29-1 and TRBJ1-1, with D uncertain. This CDR3 region has 14 residues. The germline V gene encodes CDR1 SQVTM and CDR2 ANQGSEA. V lost 3 bases to trimming and J lost 4 bases, with 15 bases between them. CDR3 DNA: TGCAGCGTTGAGATTAGCGGACTGGGCACTGAAGCTTTCTTT. Its protein is CSVEISGLGTEAFF.

This chain connects TRBV7-2 to TRBJ2-5; 13 bases map to TRBD2. The trim removed 5 bases at V and 4 bases at J, leaving 10 bases unmatched. The germline V gene encodes CDR1 SGHTA and CDR2 FQGNSA. This CDR3 is built from 17 residues. The CDR3 region has the DNA TGTGCCAGCAGCCCGGGACTAGCGGGATTGATGATAGAGACCCAGTACTTC. It codes for CASSPGLAGLMIETQYF.

The rearrangement links TRBV11-2 to TRBJ2-7; a weak D match, TRBD2 (6 bases). The CDR3 length is 13 residues. Looked up from germline, CDR1 is SGHAT and CDR2 is FQNNGV. With 1 base removed from V and 7 bases from J, the gap between germline ends came to 11 bases. The chain's CDR3 is CASSLGGGREQYF. The CDR3 DNA reads as TGTGCCAGCAGCTTAGGGGGAGGACGTGAGCAGTACTTC.

The V and J genes are TRBV28 and TRBJ1-5; 7 nucleotides align to TRBD1. Germline CDR1 reads MDHEN; CDR2 reads SYDVKM. This CDR3 spans 18 amino acids. The V gene end was trimmed by 3 bases and the J gene end by 5 bases; junction bases not matched to a gene: 16. The CDR3 DNA reads TGTGCCAGCAGTTTTTTCGAGTCCCTCGGGACAGCCGATCAGCCCCAGCATTTT. It specifies CASSFFESLGTADQPQHF. Filled out from reference TRBV28 and TRBJ1-5, the complete variable domain reads DVKVTQSSRYLVKRTGEKVFLECVQDMDHENMFWYRQDPGLGLRLIYFSYDVKMKEKGDIPEGYSVSREKKERFSLILESASTNQTSMYLCASSFFESLGTADQPQHFGDGTRLSIL.

The rearrangement links TRBV9 to TRBJ2-5; possibly TRBD2 for D (5 bases). Trimming shortened V by 0 bases and J by 2 bases, and 11 bases separated the two germline ends. This CDR3 contains 15 residues. Germline V gene lookup returns CDR1 SGDLS and CDR2 YYNGEE. CDR3 nucleotides: TGTGCCAGCAGCGTAGGAAGCGGTTCACAAGAGACCCAGTACTTC. It translates to CASSVGSGSQETQYF.

This chain uses TRBV2 with TRBJ2-7, with D possibly TRBD1 on 6 matching bases. The germline V gene has CDR1 SNHLY and CDR2 FYNNEI. Trimming took 4 bases from V and 2 from J, leaving 12 bases between them. The CDR3 runs 14 residues. CDR3 region: CASSVGQRTYEQYF. CDR3 in DNA: TGTGCCAGCAGTGTTGGACAGCGTACCTACGAGCAGTACTTC.

On this clone: Other DNA variants within this sample encode the same CDR3. This sequence joins TRBV2 and TRBJ2-7, with TRBD2 identical over 9 bases. The J segment lost 4 bases and the V segment lost 1 base, leaving 2 bases of the junction unmatched. This CDR3 comprises 14 residues. Germline CDR1 reads SNHLY; CDR2 reads FYNNEI. The chain's CDR3 is CASSEGLAGYEQYF. In nucleotides, the CDR3 is TGTGCCAGCAGTGAAGGGCTAGCGGGATACGAGCAGTACTTC.

The chain uses TRBV4-2 and TRBJ2-7; possibly TRBD2 for D (5 bases). The CDR3 is 15 residues long. The germline gives CDR1 LGHNA, CDR2 YNFKEQ. V was trimmed by 0 bases and J by 4 bases, leaving 13 bases between them. This CDR3 reads CASSQDVATGYEQYF. CDR3 bases: TGTGCCAGCAGCCAAGATGTTGCGACGGGATACGAGCAGTACTTC.

The chain combines TRBV11-2 with TRBJ2-7; perhaps TRBD2 as D (6 bases). This CDR3 spans 13 amino acids. V was cut by 0 bases and J by 7 bases, with 10 bases left in between. Per germline, CDR1 SGHAT and CDR2 FQNNGV. CDR3 DNA: TGTGCCAGCAGCTTAGAGGGCCGGGGGGAGCAGTACTTC. Translation: CASSLEGRGEQYF.

The rearrangement links TRBV7-3 to TRBJ2-5; 8 bases align to TRBD2. The CDR3 has 15 amino acids. Trimming removed 1 base from V and 5 bases from J; junction bases left unmatched: 6. CDR1 SGHTA and CDR2 FQGTGA come from the germline V gene. In DNA, the CDR3 is TGTGCCAGCAGCTTAAGTGGGACTAGTTTTGAGACCCAGTACTTC. It translates to CASSLSGTSFETQYF.

The chain uses TRBV28 and TRBJ2-7; 8 bases fit TRBD1. V lost 8 bases, J lost 5 bases, and 5 bases stayed unmatched. The CDR3 has 12 amino acids. Germline loops: CDR1 MDHEN, CDR2 SYDVKM. The DNA for the CDR3 is TGTGCCAGCCGATTACAGGGGGACGAGCAGTACTTC. This sequence encodes CASRLQGDEQYF.

The rearrangement uses TRBV28 and TRBJ1-5; 10 nucleotides line up with TRBD1. The CDR3 has 16 amino acids. J lost 6 bases, V lost 6 bases, and 11 bases had no gene match. Germline V CDR1 and CDR2: MDHEN, SYDVKM. For the CDR3, the DNA is TGTGCCAGCAGCTCCGACAGGGGGCGGGAGGTTCAGCCCCAGCATTTT. Protein product: CASSSDRGREVQPQHF. Drawing the rest from reference TRBV28 and TRBJ1-5, the complete variable domain is DVKVTQSSRYLVKRTGEKVFLECVQDMDHENMFWYRQDPGLGLRLIYFSYDVKMKEKGDIPEGYSVSREKKERFSLILESASTNQTSMYLCASSSDRGREVQPQHFGDGTRLSIL.

The chain links TRBV7-9 to TRBJ2-1, with D perhaps TRBD2 (6 bases). With 4 bases removed from V and 1 base from J, the gap between germline ends came to 14 bases. Germline-derived CDR1 and CDR2 are SEHNR and FQNEAQ (reference sequence). The CDR3 is made up of 16 amino acids. The CDR3 here is CASSSSSGDSYNEQFF. The CDR3 DNA is TGTGCCAGCAGCTCGTCCTCGGGGGATTCCTACAATGAGCAGTTCTTC. The full variable domain, rest sourced from reference TRBV7-9 and TRBJ2-1, is DTGVSQNPRHKITKRGQNVTFRCDPISEHNRLYWYRQTLGQGPEFLTYFQNEAQLEKSRLLSDRFSAERPKGSFSTLEIQRTEQGDSAMYLCASSSSSGDSYNEQFFGPGTRLTVL.

The V and J genes are TRBV5-1 and TRBJ2-2; 8 bases agree with TRBD1. V was clipped by 1 base and J by 6 bases; unmatched bases: 8. CDR1 is SGHRS and CDR2 is YFSETQ in the germline V gene. The CDR3 runs to 16 residues. CDR3 amino acids: CASSLRTGSDPGELFF. The DNA of the CDR3 is TGCGCCAGCAGCTTGAGGACAGGGAGTGACCCCGGGGAGCTGTTTTTT.

J is TRBJ1-5 and V is TRBV28; perhaps TRBD1 as D (5 bases). The CDR3 totals 15 residues. V was clipped by 4 bases and J by 0 bases, with 10 bases between them. Germline lookup yields CDR1 MDHEN and CDR2 SYDVKM. CDR3 in amino acids: CASSSGIFSNQPQHF. CDR3 bases: TGTGCCAGCAGTTCAGGGATATTTAGCAATCAGCCCCAGCATTTT.

The chain has TRBV10-1 and TRBJ2-1; 14 bases map to TRBD2. This CDR3 spans 15 amino acids. V was clipped by 6 bases and J by 7 bases; unmatched bases: 5. CDR1 is WNHNN, CDR2 SYGVQD, per germline (reference sequence). The CDR3 is CASSPGLAGVNEQFF. As DNA, the CDR3 is TGCGCCAGCAGCCCGGGACTAGCGGGAGTAAATGAGCAGTTCTTC.

This rearrangement joins TRBV2 to TRBJ2-5; unclear D gene. CDR3 length: 14 amino acids. V lost 6 bases and J lost 1, with 12 bases in between. Per germline, CDR1 SNHLY and CDR2 FYNNEI. The CDR3 loop is CASRKDLGQETQYF. The CDR3 nucleotides read TGTGCCAGCAGGAAGGACCTAGGCCAAGAGACCCAGTACTTC.